In its sample, the clone carrying this T cell receptor (beta chain) was seen many times. Its antigen is as yet unknown. The unsorted libraries were prepared from 2 million PBMCs (stored at -80 C). This CDR3 comprises 11 residues. V lost 8 bases and J lost 2, with 6 bases in between. Per germline, CDR1 MNHNS and CDR2 SASEGT. The data belong to a study of neurological immune-mediated disorders. TCRdb called the 5' RACE reads again in MiXCR, with one record for every CDR3 protein. The sample lists about 40,000 distinct CDR3 sequences; 2% to 3% were seen once. Overall study findings and caveats: TCR clonal expansion peaked in HTLV-1-associated myelopathy patients and was lowest in multiple sclerosis patients. When the repertoires were sorted by phylogenetic grouping, those of 18 of 34 multiple sclerosis patients ended up in one related-CDR3 cluster, a possible signature. As far as clinical or MRI features were concerned, none was associated with the multiple sclerosis repertoire cluster.

The sequence was obtained from a man aged 50 or older with multiple sclerosis. Sequencing input: PBMCs. The chain joins TRBV6-1 to TRBJ1-2, with D hard to call. The CDR3 region has the DNA TGTGCCAGCTCCACGAACTATGGCTACACCTTC. Translated: CASSTNYGYTF.